The source of this TCR beta chain is a study of shared clonotypes between healthy human individuals (dated by TCRdb to the early 2020s). With respect to the entire study: A few men and a couple of women, aged 18 to 49 years, made up the cohort. Per donor, three plates each were used for CD4 naive and CD4 memory, two for CD8 naive, and one for CD8 memory. The study deeply sequenced blood TCR repertoires of about 5 healthy adults to estimate repertoire size and the extent of clonotype sharing between individuals. To increase sequencing depth and limit assay-specific biases, TCR repertoire library preparation and sequencing were carried out by different laboratories using diverse techniques. Leukapheresis yielded between about 0.94 and 8.9 billion PBMCs per donor.

Using the deep immunoSEQ assay, TCR CDR3 regions were amplified from genomic DNA by multiplex PCR. Extracted genomic DNA from each cell subset was spread evenly across all wells of several immunoSEQ 96-well plates, with each plate serving as a replicate. For sorted subsets, each replicate PCR was loaded with 200 to 250 ng genomic DNA, equivalent to 25,000 to 35,000 T cell genomes. The purified libraries were quantified using a Qubit 3.0 fluorometer, sized with a Bioanalyzer 2100, and then quantified again using the KAPA Library Quantification kit. A separate single-read 150-cycle Illumina NextSeq 550 flow cell was used to sequence each immunoSEQ 96-well plate. Under the source paper's analysis protocol: Because the immunoSEQ output held only junctional sequences and lacked quality scores, the filtering could not match the filtering applied to full-length reads. To assign V/J genes and CDR3, sequences were annotated against IMGT germline references using PyIR, a Python wrapper for IgBLAST v1.9. Reads were removed for weak V/J assignments (E-value above 1e-6), missing CDR3, stop codons, out-of-frame junctions, or ambiguous translated residues. V3J clonotypes were defined by identical inferred V gene, J gene, and CDR3 amino acid sequence. Percentage overlap between repertoires was computed as shared unique clonotypes divided by the size of the smaller repertoire. Repertoire richness was assessed with RTK rarefaction, the Chao1 estimator, and Recon v2.1 estimates of unobserved clonotypes. For all TCRbeta clonotypes obtained by the gDNA method from a few donors, generation probabilities were computed with OLGA. In TCRdb, the immuneACCESS table is reduced to in-frame sequences with V and J assigned. These tables do not hold every clone; where another copy was compared, an unresolved V gene accounts for under half, and the others remain unexplained. The D gene and trimming were derived from the DNA, and the V and J assignments and clone size from that table. The sample has about 960,000 clones on record, over 75% of them singletons. The ten top clones hold approximately 1.5% of the sample.

Of note for this clone: Its antigen is not yet known. No much larger clonotype is one base removed from it; base qualities were not supplied.

Healthy HIV-negative adults with no recently reported acute infections or vaccinations were included as donors. Every donor was a Caucasian adult living in Nashville, Tennessee, USA. CD4+ T cells were enriched by magnetic negative selection; naive cells were then positively selected on CD45RA, and the negative fraction formed the memory subset. Blood was obtained by leukapheresis, after which PBMCs were separated by Ficoll-Histopaque density gradient centrifugation and cryopreserved in liquid nitrogen vapor phase. Analytical flow cytometry was used to check the purity and quantity of each magnetically sorted T cell population. Genomic DNA was isolated from every sorted fraction and measured by UV absorbance on a Nanodrop 2000c. Summary of the overall study and its limitations: Incomplete sequencing was indicated by rarefaction of sorted-subset datasets, despite the large sequencing depth. Because the study included only a small number of donors, the genetic and exposure-history diversity represented was limited. When a handful of donors were compared, the shared fraction of clonotypes was around 5% for naive CD4, roughly 3.4% for naive CD8, 2.3% for memory CD4, and roughly 0.43% for memory CD8. Naive subsets generally had larger estimated clonotype richness than memory subsets. Pairwise subsampling led to the expectation that sequencing depth would affect the degree of clonotype sharing among donors. Clonotypes shared by all four sorted-subset donors showed higher generation probabilities than non-shared clonotypes. Sampling was restricted to blood, and TCR repertoires in tissues likely differ from the TCR repertoires found in blood.

Trimming accounts for 0 bases at V and 4 bases at J, while the number of junction bases matched to no gene is 12. Via the germline V gene, CDR1 is SGHDN and CDR2 FVKESK. The CDR3 has 19 amino acids, counting the end cysteine and phenylalanine. The sequence is cut down to CDR3 DNA, 57 bases in frame from base 1. Sequencing was done on a sample of memory CD4+ T cells sorted from blood. Read against the paper, the sample's cell subset or site label means: CD45RA-negative fraction. The rearrangement combines TRBV14 with TRBJ1-6, with 7 middle bases fitting TRBD1. This sequence was found in a young man in good health. This receptor has the CDR3 CASSQDLVQGGLYNSPLHF. The bases are TGTGCCAGCAGCCAAGATCTCGTCCAGGGGGGCCTTTATAATTCACCCCTCCACTTT.